A single sample is the source of the 2 T cell receptor beta chains below, sequenced in a study of CD8 T cells in cerebrospinal fluid in Alzheimer's disease. TCRdb re-called the 10x single-cell sequencing reads; every CDR3 protein appears as one record, without DNA. Recorded for this sample: approximately 1,200 distinct CDR3 sequences. Sequencing was carried out using cerebrospinal fluid. The receptors were sampled from a human donor in good health.

This chain uses TRBV5-4 with TRBJ2-7. The germline gives CDR1 SGHNT, CDR2 YYREEE (reference sequence). The CDR3 is made up of 13 amino acids. The chain's CDR3 is CASSLLYSYEQYF.

In terms of frequency, this clonotype is medium-sized (0.01 to 0.1%). This rearrangement joins TRBV7-9 to TRBJ2-7. The CDR3 consists of 13 residues. Germline CDR1 SEHNR, CDR2 FQNEAQ (reference sequence). CDR3 protein: CASRSAGSYEQYF.